The clone carrying this T cell receptor beta chain was seen a handful of times. Original analysis: Amplification of reference gene primers was used by the study to estimate nucleated cell counts. Profiled with immunoSEQ multiplex PCR; TCRdb holds only in-frame clones, not every one. From that table come the V and J calls and clone size; the DNA was used to work out D and trimming. The table has approximately 94,000 clones, approximately 84% seen once; the top ten hold over 7%. Germline values: CDR1 SGHNT, CDR2 YYREEE (reference sequence). V dropped 4 bases and J dropped 13; count of bases not matched to a gene: 7. The CDR3 runs to 13 residues. This specimen comes from a study of blood T cell repertoires in COVID-19. Study in general: Samples of COVID-19 (acute and convalescent) were obtained from the United States, Italy and Spain. PBMCs, B-cell-depleted T cells, or T cells were the source of the cDNA or gDNA that made up the material.

The chain uses TRBV5-4 and TRBJ1-6, with 8 bases aligning to TRBD1. The sequence was obtained from a man aged 25 to 45 in a cohort sampled during active COVID-19. Sequencing input: peripheral blood. The DNA of the CDR3 is TGTGCCAGCAGCCCGGAGGACAGGGCTCCCCTCCACTTT. This sequence encodes CASSPEDRAPLHF.